One sample yielded the 31 T cell receptor beta chains listed below, sequenced in a study of cytomegalovirus exposure and HLA in healthy donors. Researchers ran the PCR with 60 Vbeta and 13 Jbeta primers. Produced via immunoSEQ multiplex PCR; TCRdb's table is partial and in-frame only. The table records approximately 110,000 clones, 65% to 80% of them present only once. Sequencing was done on a sample of PBMCs. These TCRs come from a woman aged 40 to 50 in good health and CMV-seropositive.

The chain combines TRBV9 with TRBJ1-3; no reliable D call. The length of the CDR3 is 14 residues. CDR1 and CDR2 from the germline V gene are SGDLS and YYNGEE. Trimming left V 4 bases short and J 4 bases short, with 12 bases between. The CDR3 spells CASSQLLGGNTIYF. The CDR3 DNA follows: TGTGCCAGCAGCCAGCTACTCGGGGGAAACACCATATATTTT. Drawing the rest from reference TRBV9 and TRBJ1-3, the complete variable domain is DSGVTQTPKHLITATGQRVTLRCSPRSGDLSVYWYQQSLDQGLQFLIQYYNGEERAKGNILERFSAQQFPDLHSELNLSSLELGDSALYFCASSQLLGGNTIYFGEGSWLTVV.

V usage is TRBV4-1 and J usage is TRBJ2-5, with D maybe TRBD2 (6 bases). V shed 1 base and J shed 4 bases, with 31 bases lying between them. Germline CDR1 and CDR2: MGHRA and YSYEKL. The CDR3 covers 21 residues. CDR3 loop: CASSQGGSRSGQIGKRETQYF. As DNA, the CDR3 is TGCGCCAGCAGCCAAGGGGGGTCGAGAAGCGGGCAAATTGGGAAAAGAGAGACCCAGTACTTC.

By sample fraction, this clone is medium-sized (0.01 to 0.1%). The chain links TRBV5-4 to TRBJ2-7; 8 nucleotides align to TRBD2. Per the germline V gene, CDR1 is SGHNT and CDR2 is YYREEE (reference sequence). The CDR3 totals 15 residues. Trimming at V came to 0 bases and at J to 1 base, leaving 3 bases not matched to a gene. CDR3: CASSLESGSSYEQYF. Here the CDR3 DNA reads TGTGCCAGCAGCTTGGAGAGCGGGAGTTCCTACGAGCAGTACTTC.

This clone has just one count. Other DNA sequences in the same sample also yield this CDR3. This rearrangement joins TRBV6-5 to TRBJ2-1; TRBD1 is a possible D gene (5 bases). The ends were cut back, 6 bases at V and 8 bases at J, with 17 bases in the middle. Germline CDR1 MNHEY, CDR2 SVGAGI. This CDR3 is 14 amino acids long. The CDR3, as DNA: TGTGCCAGCAGCCGGGCCAGGGAAGGTCATGAGCAGTTCTTC. As protein: CASSRAREGHEQFF.

The chain employs TRBV5-6 and TRBJ1-6; 9 positions match TRBD1. The CDR3 sequence is 18 residues long. Germline lookup yields CDR1 SGHDT and CDR2 YYEEEE. The V gene end was trimmed by 4 bases and the J gene end by 5 bases; junction bases not matched to a gene: 13. CDR3 amino acids: CASSPGIWDRVHNSPLHF. Here the CDR3 DNA reads TGTGCCAGCAGCCCTGGCATATGGGACAGGGTCCATAATTCACCCCTCCACTTT.

The genes are TRBV30 and TRBJ2-3; TRBD1 is a possible D gene (6 bases). The V gene's germline CDR1 is GTSNPN and CDR2 SVGIG (reference sequence). The CDR3 has 13 residues. V gave up 3 bases and J gave up 3 bases, with 10 bases separating them. The CDR3 spells CAWRIQGTDTQYF. For the CDR3, the DNA is TGTGCCTGGAGGATACAGGGAACAGATACGCAGTATTTT.

This clone was picked up a small number of times. The J gene is TRBJ2-1, the V gene TRBV2, with 7 bases aligning to TRBD2. Trimming took 2 bases from V and 9 from J; bases not matched to a gene: 7. Germline CDR1 is SNHLY and CDR2 is FYNNEI. The CDR3 loop spans 14 amino acids. CDR3 in amino acids: CASSERRERGEQFF. CDR3 bases: TGTGCCAGCAGTGAACGGCGGGAGAGAGGTGAGCAGTTCTTC. The variable domain in full, with the rest retrieved from reference TRBV2 and TRBJ2-1, is EPEVTQTPSHQVTQMGQEVILRCVPISNHLYFYWYRQILGQKVEFLVSFYNNEISEKSEIFDDQFSVERPDGSNFTLKIRSTKLEDSAMYFCASSERRERGEQFFGPGTRLTVL.

This chain connects TRBV4-1 to TRBJ1-1; 9 bases are shared with TRBD1. The V gene's germline CDR1 is MGHRA and CDR2 YSYEKL. CDR3 size: 14 residues. Trimming took 3 bases from V and 8 from J; bases not matched to a gene: 7. The CDR3 DNA is TGCGCCAGCAGCCAGACAGGGGGAAGGTCAGAAGCTTTCTTT. It yields the protein CASSQTGGRSEAFF.

The chain links TRBV6-5 to TRBJ2-7, with 10 bases identical to TRBD1. V lost 6 bases, J lost 4 bases, and 9 bases stayed unmatched. Germline V CDR1 and CDR2: MNHEY, SVGAGI. The CDR3 runs 15 residues. This chain's CDR3 is CASSLPGQGIYEQYF. CDR3 DNA sequence: TGTGCCAGCAGCCTACCGGGACAGGGGATTTACGAGCAGTACTTC.

This clone has just one count. This chain connects TRBV9 to TRBJ2-7; TRBD2 might be the D (5 bases). This CDR3 region has 16 residues. Germline V gene data show CDR1 as SGDLS and CDR2 as YYNGEE. Trimming removed 4 bases from V and 4 bases from J, with 21 bases in between. This chain's CDR3 is CASSRRPAPSPYEQYF. DNA of the CDR3: TGTGCCAGCAGCCGAAGACCGGCCCCTAGCCCGTACGAGCAGTACTTC.

This clone came up once. The chain couples TRBV4-2 to TRBJ2-3, with a weak D call TRBD1 (6 bases). Trimming left V 3 bases short and J 2 bases short, with 12 bases between. The CDR3 sequence is 15 residues long. Germline V gene lookup returns CDR1 LGHNA and CDR2 YNFKEQ. CDR3 coding DNA: TGTGCCAGCAGCCAGAACACAGGGTTCACAGATACGCAGTATTTT. Translating gives CASSQNTGFTDTQYF.

The table lists this clone with a count of one. V and J are TRBV5-1 and TRBJ2-2, with 8 nucleotides matching TRBD1. The CDR3 has 14 residues. V lost 1 base, J lost 5 bases, and 1 base stayed unmatched. CDR1 is SGHRS and CDR2 is YFSETQ in the germline V gene. Here the CDR3 DNA reads TGCGCCAGCAGCTTGACAGGGGGGACCGGGGAGCTGTTTTTT. Its translation: CASSLTGGTGELFF.

The chain employs TRBV6-5 and TRBJ2-5; perhaps TRBD1 as D (5 bases). The CDR3 length is 14 residues. Germline loops: CDR1 MNHEY, CDR2 SVGAGI. With 0 bases removed from V and 2 bases from J, the gap between germline ends came to 7 bases. The CDR3 is CASSYSTEQETQYF. As DNA, the CDR3 is TGTGCCAGCAGTTACTCGACAGAGCAAGAGACCCAGTACTTC.

The rearrangement uses TRBV6-1 and TRBJ2-1; possible D gene TRBD2, 6 bases. CDR1 is MNHNS, CDR2 SASEGT, per germline. The CDR3 has 14 amino acids. V was pared by 5 bases and J by 6 bases, with 14 bases between. CDR3 residues: CASSREILTNEQFF. The CDR3 DNA is TGTGCCAGCAGTCGGGAGATACTTACCAATGAGCAGTTCTTC.

The chain is built from TRBV5-4 and TRBJ2-6; 10 bases are a match to TRBD1. Per germline, CDR1 SGHNT and CDR2 YYREEE (reference sequence). J was trimmed by 5 bases and V by 2 bases; bases with no gene match: 4. This CDR3 has 16 amino acids. The CDR3 region has the DNA TGTGCCAGCAGCTTCCGGGACAGGGGCTGGGCCAACGTCCTGACTTTC. It codes for CASSFRDRGWANVLTF. The whole variable domain, remainder taken from reference TRBV5-4 and TRBJ2-6, is ETGVTQSPTHLIKTRGQQVTLRCSSQSGHNTVSWYQQALGQGPQFIFQYYREEENGRGNFPPRFSGLQFPNYSSELNVNALELDDSALYLCASSFRDRGWANVLTFGAGSRLTVL.

The rearrangement joins TRBV4-1 to TRBJ1-5, with TRBD1 as a possible D gene (5 bases). The CDR3 loop spans 13 amino acids. V lost 1 base and J lost 6, with 7 bases in between. CDR1 is MGHRA and CDR2 is YSYEKL in the germline V gene. This CDR3 is CASSQGRGQPQHF. In DNA, the CDR3 is TGCGCCAGCAGCCAAGGGAGGGGTCAGCCCCAGCATTTT.

This chain links TRBV5-1 with TRBJ2-5, with D uncertain. Germline V lookup: CDR1 SGHRS, CDR2 YFSETQ. V shed 0 bases and J shed 7 bases, with 13 bases lying between them. The CDR3 is 14 amino acids. CDR3 region: CASSLEMAPWTQYF. DNA of the CDR3: TGCGCCAGCAGCTTGGAAATGGCCCCGTGGACCCAGTACTTC.

This clone appeared once. The V and J genes are TRBV13 and TRBJ2-2; 11 nucleotides align to TRBD2. The CDR3 contains 16 residues. Germline CDR1 and CDR2: PRHDT and FYEKMQ (reference sequence). V lost 5 bases and J lost 2; bases outside the gene matches: 4. CDR3 DNA: TGTGCCAGCAGCCCGGGACTAGCGGCTAACACCGGGGAGCTGTTTTTT. This gives the protein CASSPGLAANTGELFF.

In DNA form, the CDR3 reads TGCGCCAGCAGATTAGCGGGAGCTAACGAGCAGTACTTC. It translates to CASRLAGANEQYF. The rearrangement links TRBV5-1 to TRBJ2-7; 9 bases agree with TRBD2. This CDR3 has 13 residues. Trimming cost V 5 bases and J 5 bases; bases outside gene matches: 5. CDR1 is SGHRS, CDR2 YFSETQ, per germline.

This rearrangement joins TRBV5-1 to TRBJ2-2, with 9 bases matching TRBD1. Germline lookup yields CDR1 SGHRS and CDR2 YFSETQ. The V gene end was trimmed by 1 base and the J gene end by 6 bases; junction bases not matched to a gene: 4. The CDR3 loop spans 15 amino acids. CDR3: CASSLTGQGSGELFF. As DNA, the CDR3 is TGCGCCAGCAGCTTGACAGGACAGGGGTCCGGGGAGCTGTTTTTT.

This clone was found once. This rearrangement joins TRBV11-2 to TRBJ1-4, with TRBD1 as a possible D gene (5 bases). V shed 1 base and J shed 3 bases, with 9 bases lying between them. Germline V gene lookup returns CDR1 SGHAT and CDR2 FQNNGV. The CDR3 is made up of 15 amino acids. The CDR3 coding sequence is TGTGCCAGCAGCTTAGCGGGGGGGGCTAATGAAAAACTGTTTTTT. This translates into CASSLAGGANEKLFF.

This chain links TRBV7-2 with TRBJ2-7; 13 bases fit TRBD2. Germline loops: CDR1 SGHTA, CDR2 FQGNSA. The V gene end was trimmed by 1 base and the J gene end by 6 bases; junction bases not matched to a gene: 0. The CDR3 loop spans 14 amino acids. The chain's CDR3 is CASSLGTSGSEQYF. The CDR3, as DNA: TGTGCCAGCAGCTTAGGGACTAGCGGGAGCGAGCAGTACTTC.

This rearrangement joins TRBV28 to TRBJ1-3; D gene ambiguous. The CDR3 totals 13 residues. Looked up from germline, CDR1 is MDHEN and CDR2 is SYDVKM. Trimming took off 8 bases at V and 4 bases at J, with 12 bases between the two ends. The DNA of the CDR3 is TGTGCCAGCCTGGCTTCGATCGGAAACACCATATATTTT. Translating it yields CASLASIGNTIYF.

This chain uses TRBV11-3 with TRBJ2-1; maybe TRBD1 (5 bases). CDR1 SGHNT and CDR2 YENEEA come from the germline V gene. V gave up 5 bases and J gave up 14 bases, with 19 bases separating them. The CDR3 consists of 13 residues. This CDR3 is CASSVSRTPGKFF. The DNA for the CDR3 is TGTGCCAGCAGCGTAAGCCGGACCCCAGGGAAGTTCTTC. Full variable domain (remainder filled in from reference TRBV11-3 and TRBJ2-1): EAGVVQSPRYKIIEKKQPVAFWCNPISGHNTLYWYLQNLGQGPELLIRYENEEAVDDSQLPKDRFSAERLKGVDSTLKIQPAELGDSAVYLCASSVSRTPGKFFGPGTRLTVL.

This clone came up once. The rearrangement joins TRBV30 to TRBJ1-1, with 7 bases lining up with TRBD1. The CDR3 extends over 13 amino acids. Trimming took 3 bases from V and 1 from J; bases not matched to a gene: 2. In germline, CDR1 is GTSNPN, CDR2 SVGIG (reference sequence). The CDR3 loop reads CAWRGQSNTEAFF. DNA for the CDR3: TGTGCCTGGAGGGGACAGTCGAACACTGAAGCTTTCTTT.

The rearrangement uses TRBV5-4 and TRBJ2-3, with TRBD2 identical over 13 bases. Germline V gene data show CDR1 as SGHNT and CDR2 as YYREEE (reference sequence). The CDR3 contains 17 residues. V dropped 4 bases and J dropped 2; count of bases not matched to a gene: 7. CDR3 region: CASSLRLAGGSTDTQYF. The CDR3 coding sequence is TGTGCCAGCAGCCTACGACTAGCGGGAGGCTCCACAGATACGCAGTATTTT.

J is TRBJ1-5 and V is TRBV7-2; no firm D call. V was trimmed by 6 bases and J by 5 bases, leaving 8 bases between them. The CDR3 consists of 12 residues. Germline V gene sequence: CDR1 SGHTA, CDR2 FQGNSA. CDR3 amino acids: CASSSSYQPQHF. The CDR3 nucleotides are TGTGCCAGCAGTTCCTCTTATCAGCCCCAGCATTTT.

This clone was seen once. The CDR3 DNA reads TGTGCCAGCAGAGGGACAGGGGATAATGAGCAGTTCTTC. Encoded protein: CASRGTGDNEQFF. The genes are TRBV6-1 and TRBJ2-1, with 10 bases lining up with TRBD1. Germline V gene lookup returns CDR1 MNHNS and CDR2 SASEGT. V lost 6 bases, J lost 7 bases, and 3 bases stayed unmatched. The CDR3 consists of 13 residues.

The chain recombines TRBV5-1 with TRBJ2-7, with 7 bases lining up with TRBD2. With 4 bases clipped from V and 5 bases from J, the junction kept 6 bases outside the gene matches. Germline V CDR1 and CDR2: SGHRS, YFSETQ. This CDR3 spans 13 amino acids. DNA for the CDR3: TGCGCCAGCAGCAACAGACTAGCCCACGAGCAGTACTTC. Amino acid sequence: CASSNRLAHEQYF.

The chain recombines TRBV6-5 with TRBJ1-5; maybe TRBD1 (6 bases). With 4 bases removed from V and 6 bases from J, the gap between germline ends came to 13 bases. The germline V gene encodes CDR1 MNHEY and CDR2 SVGAGI. The CDR3 loop spans 14 amino acids. Here the CDR3 reads CASSSPGGSQPQHF. CDR3 nucleotide sequence: TGTGCCAGCAGTTCACCGGGGGGCAGTCAGCCCCAGCATTTT.

This chain connects TRBV9 to TRBJ1-6; no clear D gene. Deletions cut 4 bases from V and 10 bases from J, with 12 bases between. Germline assignment: CDR1 SGDLS and CDR2 YYNGEE. The CDR3 has 13 residues. The CDR3 region is CASSPQPSSPLHF. The CDR3 DNA is TGTGCCAGCAGCCCACAGCCGTCATCACCCCTCCACTTT.